This T cell receptor (beta chain) emerged from a study of shared clonotypes between healthy human individuals (dated by TCRdb to 2020 to 2021). Context from the whole study: The cohort included a few men and a couple of women between 18 and 49 years of age. For each donor, CD4 naive and CD4 memory were each given three plates, CD8 naive was given two plates, and CD8 memory was given one plate. To estimate repertoire size and how much clonotypes are shared between individuals, the study performed deep sequencing of blood TCR repertoires from 4 to 6 healthy adults. To increase sequencing depth and limit assay-specific biases, TCR repertoire library preparation and sequencing were carried out by different laboratories using diverse techniques. Leukapheresis yielded between about 0.85 and 9 billion PBMCs per donor. General findings and caveats noted by the study authors: Even with the large sequencing depth, rarefaction of the sorted-subset datasets indicated that sequencing was incomplete. Sampling was restricted to blood, and TCR repertoires in tissues likely differ from the TCR repertoires found in blood. Sharing across a few donors was observed for approximately 5% of naive CD4, over 3% of naive CD8, 2% to 2.5% of memory CD4, and over 0.3% of memory CD8 clonotypes. Clonotypes shared by all four sorted-subset donors showed higher generation probabilities than non-shared clonotypes. The genetic and exposure-history diversity represented was limited by the small number of donors. Estimated clonotype richness was generally larger for naive than for memory subsets. Based on pairwise subsampling, the degree of clonotype sharing among donors was expected to be affected by sequencing depth.

The table lists this clone with many counts. Its antigen is unknown. Within one base of it there is no much larger clone, and no base qualities were kept. Using the deep immunoSEQ assay, multiplex PCR amplified TCR CDR3 regions from genomic DNA. Extracted genomic DNA from each cell subset was spread evenly across all wells of several immunoSEQ 96-well plates, with each plate serving as a replicate. For sorted subsets, each replicate PCR was loaded with 200 ng genomic DNA, equivalent to 30,000 or so T cell genomes. Purified libraries were quantified with a Qubit 3.0 fluorometer, sized on a Bioanalyzer 2100, and re-quantified with the KAPA Library Quantification kit. Every immunoSEQ 96-well plate was sequenced on a separate single-read 150-cycle Illumina NextSeq 550 flow cell. The paper's data handling went like this. The immunoSEQ output contained only junctional sequences without quality scores, so filtering could not match that applied to full-length reads. Sequences were annotated with PyIR, a Python wrapper for IgBLAST v1.9, and V/J genes and CDR3 were assigned using IMGT germline references. Reads with weak V/J assignments (E-value above 1e-6), missing CDR3, stop codons, out-of-frame junctions, or ambiguous translated residues were removed. V3J clonotypes were defined as sequences sharing an identical inferred V gene, J gene, and CDR3 amino acid sequence. Percentage overlap between repertoires was calculated by dividing the number of shared unique clonotypes by the size of the smaller repertoire. Richness of each repertoire was evaluated using RTK rarefaction, the Chao1 estimator, and Recon v2.1 estimates of unobserved clonotypes. OLGA was used to compute generation probabilities for all TCRbeta clonotypes that the gDNA method yielded from a few donors. TCRdb carries this immuneACCESS record with in-frame sequences only. Its versions omit some clonotypes, under half of them owing to an unresolved V gene in the studies checked, with the rest unexplained. That table gives V, J and clone size, and the DNA gave D and trimming. The sample table contains roughly 680,000 clones; only one count was recorded for 72% of them. The ten largest clones take up more than 1.5% of the sample.

The donors were healthy, HIV-negative adults who had no recently reported acute infections or vaccinations. All donors were Caucasian adults living in Nashville, Tennessee, USA. Magnetic negative selection was used to enrich CD4+ T cells, after which naive cells were positively selected on CD45RA and the negative fraction became the memory subset. After blood collection by leukapheresis, PBMCs were isolated using Ficoll-Histopaque density gradient centrifugation and then cryopreserved in the vapor phase of liquid nitrogen. Purity and quantity of every magnetically sorted T cell population were checked by analytical flow cytometry. Genomic DNA was isolated from every sorted fraction and measured by UV absorbance on a Nanodrop 2000c. The CDR3 runs 13 residues from the cysteine to the phenylalanine. The only DNA kept is the CDR3, 39 bases in frame from the first base. V is reduced by 6 bases and J by 3 bases, leaving a spacing of 12 bases between them. CDR1 and CDR2, per the germline V gene, are MDHEN and SYDVKM.

This TCR came from a woman aged 30 to 39 in good health. Input material: memory CD4+ T cells sorted from blood. Sample cell subset or site, as interpreted from the label and publication: CD45RA-negative fraction. This receptor chain uses TRBV28 and TRBJ2-7; the D gene is perhaps TRBD1, from 5 matching bases. For the CDR3, the sequence is CASRNPGIYEQYF. The nucleotide sequence is TGTGCCAGCAGGAACCCAGGGATCTACGAGCAGTACTTC.